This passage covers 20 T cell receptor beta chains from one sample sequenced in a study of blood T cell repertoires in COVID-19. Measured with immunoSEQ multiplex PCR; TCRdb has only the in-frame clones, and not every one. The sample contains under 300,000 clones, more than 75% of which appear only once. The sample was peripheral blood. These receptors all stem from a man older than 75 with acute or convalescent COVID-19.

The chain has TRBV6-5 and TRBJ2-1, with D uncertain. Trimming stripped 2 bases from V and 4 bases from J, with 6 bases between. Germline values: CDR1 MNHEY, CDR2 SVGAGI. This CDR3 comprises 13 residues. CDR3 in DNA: TGTGCCAGCAGTTACGCCGAGTACAATGAGCAGTTCTTC. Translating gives CASSYAEYNEQFF.

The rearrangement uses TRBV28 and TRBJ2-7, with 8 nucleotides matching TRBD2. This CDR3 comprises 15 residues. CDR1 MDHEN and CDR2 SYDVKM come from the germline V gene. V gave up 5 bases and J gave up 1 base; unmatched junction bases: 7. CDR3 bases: TGTGCCAGCAGTATACCGGCGGGGGGTTCCTACGAGCAGTACTTC. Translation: CASSIPAGGSYEQYF.

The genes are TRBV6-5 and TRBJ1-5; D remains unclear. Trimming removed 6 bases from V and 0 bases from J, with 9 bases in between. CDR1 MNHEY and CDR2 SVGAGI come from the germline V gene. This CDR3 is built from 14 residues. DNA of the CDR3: TGTGCCAGCAGGCCGTACTTTAGCAATCAGCCCCAGCATTTT. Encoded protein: CASRPYFSNQPQHF.

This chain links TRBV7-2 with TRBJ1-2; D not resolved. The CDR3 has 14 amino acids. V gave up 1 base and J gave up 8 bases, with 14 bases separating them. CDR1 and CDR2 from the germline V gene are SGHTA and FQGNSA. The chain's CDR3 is CASSLVERSRGYTF. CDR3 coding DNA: TGTGCCAGCAGCTTAGTTGAGCGGTCTCGGGGCTACACCTTC.

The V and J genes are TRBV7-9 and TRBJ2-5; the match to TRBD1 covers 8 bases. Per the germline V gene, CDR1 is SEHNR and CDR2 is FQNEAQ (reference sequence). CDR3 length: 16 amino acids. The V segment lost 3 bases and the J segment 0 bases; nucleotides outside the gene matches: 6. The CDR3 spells CASSLGQEMYQETQYF. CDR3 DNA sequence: TGTGCCAGCAGCTTGGGACAGGAGATGTACCAAGAGACCCAGTACTTC.

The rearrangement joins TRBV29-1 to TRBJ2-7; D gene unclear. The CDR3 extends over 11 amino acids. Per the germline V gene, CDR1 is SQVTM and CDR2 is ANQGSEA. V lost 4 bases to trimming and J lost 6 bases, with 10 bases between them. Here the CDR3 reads CSVGHLGEQYF. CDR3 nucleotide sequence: TGCAGCGTTGGACACCTTGGCGAGCAGTACTTC.

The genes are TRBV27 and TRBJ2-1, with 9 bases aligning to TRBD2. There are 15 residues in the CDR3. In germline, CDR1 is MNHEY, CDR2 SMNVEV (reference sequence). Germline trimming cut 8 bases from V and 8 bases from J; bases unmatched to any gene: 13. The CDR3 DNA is TGTGCCAGCTCAACGGGGGGACTAGCTTTAGATGAGCAGTTCTTC. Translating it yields CASSTGGLALDEQFF.

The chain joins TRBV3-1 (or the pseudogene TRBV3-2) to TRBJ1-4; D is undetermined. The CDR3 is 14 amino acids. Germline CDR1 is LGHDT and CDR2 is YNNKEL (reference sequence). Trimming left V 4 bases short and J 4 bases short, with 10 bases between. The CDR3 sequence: CASSPSVNNEKLFF. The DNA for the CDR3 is TGTGCCAGCAGCCCGAGTGTCAATAATGAAAAACTGTTTTTT.

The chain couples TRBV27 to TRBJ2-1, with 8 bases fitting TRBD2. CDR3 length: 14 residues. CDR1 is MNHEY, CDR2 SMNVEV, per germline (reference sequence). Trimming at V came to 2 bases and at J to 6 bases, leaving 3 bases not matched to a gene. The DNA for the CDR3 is TGTGCCAGCAGTTTAGGGACTAGGACCAATGAGCAGTTCTTC. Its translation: CASSLGTRTNEQFF.

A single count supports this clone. CDR3 DNA: TGTGCCAGCAGTCTAAGGACAGGGGGAAACACCATATATTTT. It specifies CASSLRTGGNTIYF. The chain joins TRBV6-6 to TRBJ1-3, with 8 bases identical to TRBD1. The CDR3 contains 14 residues. Looked up from germline, CDR1 is MNHNY and CDR2 is SVGAGI (reference sequence). The V segment lost 5 bases and the J segment 4 bases; nucleotides outside the gene matches: 4.

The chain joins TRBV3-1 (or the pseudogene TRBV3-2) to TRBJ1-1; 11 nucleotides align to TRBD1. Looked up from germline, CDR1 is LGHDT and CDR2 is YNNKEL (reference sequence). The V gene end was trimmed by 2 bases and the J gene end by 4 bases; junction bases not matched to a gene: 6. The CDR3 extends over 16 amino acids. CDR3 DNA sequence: TGTGCCAGCAGCCAAAGGGACAGGGGGATTCGCACTGAAGCTTTCTTT. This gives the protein CASSQRDRGIRTEAFF.

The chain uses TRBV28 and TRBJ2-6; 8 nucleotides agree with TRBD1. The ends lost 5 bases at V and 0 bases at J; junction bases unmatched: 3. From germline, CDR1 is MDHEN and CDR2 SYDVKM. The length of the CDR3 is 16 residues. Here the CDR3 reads CASSPGQGSGANVLTF. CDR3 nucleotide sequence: TGTGCCAGCAGTCCCGGACAGGGCTCTGGGGCCAACGTCCTGACTTTC.

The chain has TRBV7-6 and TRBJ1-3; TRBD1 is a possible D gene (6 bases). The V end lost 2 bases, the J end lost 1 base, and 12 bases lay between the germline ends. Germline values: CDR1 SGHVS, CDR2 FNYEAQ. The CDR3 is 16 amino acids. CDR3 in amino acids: CASSLWAGTSGNTIYF. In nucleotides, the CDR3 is TGTGCCAGCAGCTTATGGGCAGGGACATCTGGAAACACCATATATTTT.

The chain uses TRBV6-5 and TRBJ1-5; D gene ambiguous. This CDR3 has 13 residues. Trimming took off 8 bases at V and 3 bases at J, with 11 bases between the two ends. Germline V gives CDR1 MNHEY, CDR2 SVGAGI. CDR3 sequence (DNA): TGTGCCAGCGTCGTTGAACTCAATCAGCCCCAGCATTTT. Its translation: CASVVELNQPQHF.

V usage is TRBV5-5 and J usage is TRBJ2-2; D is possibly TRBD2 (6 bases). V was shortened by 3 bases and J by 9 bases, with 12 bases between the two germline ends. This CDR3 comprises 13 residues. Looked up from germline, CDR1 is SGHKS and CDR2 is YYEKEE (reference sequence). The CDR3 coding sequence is TGTGCCAGCAGCTCGATCGGGGGACGGGAGCTGTTTTTT. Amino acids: CASSSIGGRELFF.

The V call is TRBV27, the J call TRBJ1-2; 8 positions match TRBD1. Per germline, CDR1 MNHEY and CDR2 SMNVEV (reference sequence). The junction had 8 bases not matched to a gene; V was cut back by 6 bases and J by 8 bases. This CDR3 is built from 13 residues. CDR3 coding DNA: TGTGCCAGCAGCTCTCCAGGGGGCTTAGGCTACACCTTC. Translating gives CASSSPGGLGYTF.

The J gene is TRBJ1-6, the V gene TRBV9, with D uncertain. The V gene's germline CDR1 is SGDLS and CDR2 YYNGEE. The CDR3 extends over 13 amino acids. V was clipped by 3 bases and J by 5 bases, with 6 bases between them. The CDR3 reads CASSAGDNSPLHF. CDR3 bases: TGTGCCAGCAGCGCAGGTGATAATTCACCCCTCCACTTT. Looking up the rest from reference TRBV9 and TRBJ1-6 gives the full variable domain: DSGVTQTPKHLITATGQRVTLRCSPRSGDLSVYWYQQSLDQGLQFLIQYYNGEERAKGNILERFSAQQFPDLHSELNLSSLELGDSALYFCASSAGDNSPLHFGNGTRLTVT.

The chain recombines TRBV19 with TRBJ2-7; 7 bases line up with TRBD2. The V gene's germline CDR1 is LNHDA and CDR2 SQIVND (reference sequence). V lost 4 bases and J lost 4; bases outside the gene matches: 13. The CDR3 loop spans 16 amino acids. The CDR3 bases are TGTGCCAGTAGTACCCTGACTAGCCCGCGTAGGTACGAGCAGTACTTC. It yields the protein CASSTLTSPRRYEQYF.

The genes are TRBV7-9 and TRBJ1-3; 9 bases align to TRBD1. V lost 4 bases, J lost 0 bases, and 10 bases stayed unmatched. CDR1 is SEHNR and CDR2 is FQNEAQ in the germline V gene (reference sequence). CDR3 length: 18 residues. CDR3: CASSSIPGTGNSGNTIYF. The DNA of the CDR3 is TGTGCCAGCAGCTCGATACCCGGGACAGGGAACTCTGGAAACACCATATATTTT. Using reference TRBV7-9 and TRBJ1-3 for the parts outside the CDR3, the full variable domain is DTGVSQNPRHKITKRGQNVTFRCDPISEHNRLYWYRQTLGQGPEFLTYFQNEAQLEKSRLLSDRFSAERPKGSFSTLEIQRTEQGDSAMYLCASSSIPGTGNSGNTIYFGEGSWLTVV.

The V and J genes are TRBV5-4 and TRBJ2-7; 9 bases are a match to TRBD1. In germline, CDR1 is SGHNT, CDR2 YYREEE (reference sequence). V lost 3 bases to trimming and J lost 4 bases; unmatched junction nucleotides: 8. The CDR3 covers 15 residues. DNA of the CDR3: TGTGCCAGCAGCTCTCCGGGACAGGGAGGATACGAGCAGTACTTC. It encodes CASSSPGQGGYEQYF.